This T cell receptor beta chain derives from a study of blood T cells in healthy people across ages. The second PCR ran roughly 7 to 12 cycles with a sample-barcoded 5' primer and J-beta primers. TCRdb re-derived calls from the 5' RACE reads in MiXCR, one entry per CDR3 protein. The sample holds about 1 million distinct CDR3 sequences, 40% to 45% seen once. The junction had 6 bases not matched to a gene; V was cut back by 2 bases and J by 6 bases. Germline values: CDR1 SGHAT, CDR2 FQNNGV. The CDR3 runs to 14 residues. The sequence came from a woman between 55 and 75 years old in good health. The rearrangement joins TRBV11-2 to TRBJ2-7; TRBD1 agrees at 8 bases. The sequencing sample was made of blood. Here the CDR3 DNA reads TGTGCCAGCAGCTTATACGGTCAGGGGGCCGAGCAGTACTTC. Its protein product is CASSLYGQGAEQYF.